This is a list of T cell receptor beta chains from one sample in a study of blood T cell repertoires in COVID-19. Profiling relied on immunoSEQ multiplex PCR, and the TCRdb table lists in-frame clones only, not all of them. The sample includes under 250,000 clones, 88% seen only once; the top ten take around 6.5%. The sequencing sample was made of peripheral blood. The receptors originated from a woman aged 30 to 39 with COVID-19, enrolled during active disease. CDR3s include the opening cysteine and the closing phenylalanine or tryptophan. D genes are given only for firm matches. Size is stated for part of the rows, as once, few or many counts, or as a class when the clone is expanded.

d_call	v_call	j_call	clone_size	cdr3_aa	cdr3_nt
-	TRBV24-1	TRBJ2-1	-	CATSDFSLGHEQFF	TGTGCCACCAGTGATTTCTCGCTTGGGCATGAGCAGTTCTTC
TRBD1	TRBV29-1	TRBJ1-3	-	CSVEQGSGGNTIYF	TGCAGCGTGGAACAGGGGTCTGGTGGAAACACCATATATTTT
-	TRBV15	TRBJ1-1	-	CATSRGKGVRGSEAFF	TGTGCCACCAGCAGGGGCAAGGGCGTCAGGGGCTCTGAAGCTTTCTTT
TRBD2	TRBV6-5	TRBJ2-1	-	CASSSSGDSYNEQFF	TGTGCCAGCAGTTCTAGCGGGGATTCCTACAATGAGCAGTTCTTC
TRBD1	TRBV19	TRBJ1-2	-	CASSIDSWATGGNYGYTF	TGTGCCAGTAGTATAGATTCTTGGGCGACAGGGGGAAACTATGGCTACACCTTC
-	TRBV7-2	TRBJ2-7	-	CASSLTPQLYEQYF	TGTGCCAGCAGCCTGACACCCCAGCTTTACGAGCAGTACTTC
TRBD2	TRBV29-1	TRBJ2-1	-	CSVAARGSSGSNNYNEQFF	TGCAGCGTTGCGGCACGGGGCTCTAGCGGGAGCAATAACTACAATGAGCAGTTCTTC
-	TRBV25-1	TRBJ2-6	-	CASSEYRGGANVLTF	TGTGCCAGCAGTGAATACCGGGGTGGGGCCAACGTCCTGACTTTC
TRBD1	TRBV14	TRBJ1-1	-	CASRTTGENTEAFF	TGTGCCAGCAGGACGACAGGGGAGAACACTGAAGCTTTCTTT
-	TRBV7-2	TRBJ2-6	-	CASTVGVFTGANVLTF	TGTGCCAGCACCGTCGGGGTATTTACTGGGGCCAACGTCCTGACTTTC
-	TRBV3-1/TRBV3-2	TRBJ2-5	once	CASSQDVAQETQYF	TGTGCCAGCAGCCAAGATGTAGCTCAAGAGACCCAGTACTTC
TRBD2	TRBV5-1	TRBJ2-7	-	CASSLTSGDYEQYF	TGCGCCAGCAGCTTGACTAGCGGGGACTACGAGCAGTACTTC
-	TRBV28	TRBJ2-1	-	CASSTGFGNNEQFF	TGTGCCAGCAGTACGGGGTTCGGTAACAATGAGCAGTTCTTC
-	TRBV5-6	TRBJ2-1	-	CASSLQPPGEQFF	TGTGCCAGCAGCTTACAACCTCCGGGAGAGCAGTTCTTC
-	TRBV19	TRBJ1-3	-	CASSVPGSGNTIYF	TGTGCCAGTAGTGTACCGGGCTCTGGAAACACCATATATTTT
TRBD1	TRBV19	TRBJ1-1	-	CASSKDRGAEAFF	TGTGCCAGTAGTAAGGACAGGGGGGCTGAAGCTTTCTTT
-	TRBV7-8	TRBJ2-1	-	CASSLVYTTYNEQFF	TGTGCCAGCAGCTTAGTTTACACCACCTACAATGAGCAGTTCTTC
TRBD2	TRBV11-2	TRBJ2-5	medium-sized	CASSYLGRGEETQYF	TGTGCCAGCAGCTATCTCGGGAGGGGGGAAGAGACCCAGTACTTC
TRBD1	TRBV15	TRBJ2-7	-	CATSRDRHRGAYEQYF	TGTGCCACCAGCAGAGATCGGCACAGGGGGGCCTACGAGCAGTACTTC